The 20 T cell receptor beta chains in this list originate from one sample, sequenced in a study of shared clonotypes between healthy human individuals. Sequenced by immunoSEQ multiplex PCR; TCRdb stores in-frame clones only, minus some. The sample shows about 450,000 clones, about 76% of them seen only once. Sequencing was performed on PBMCs. The receptors derive from a woman between 40 and 55 years old in good health. Some clones in this sample may be carry-over from other donors' samples.

The J gene is TRBJ2-1, the V gene TRBV28; D might be TRBD1 (6 bases). The CDR3 runs to 15 residues. CDR1 and CDR2 (germline): MDHEN, SYDVKM. Trimming pared 5 bases from V and 5 bases from J, leaving 16 bases between. The CDR3 DNA sequence: TGTGCCAGCAGTCGGACAGACCTGGGAAACAATGAGCAGTTCTTC. Translated: CASSRTDLGNNEQFF.

This clone was counted a single time. The V and J genes are TRBV6-1 and TRBJ2-1; D unclear. Germline V gene lookup returns CDR1 MNHNS and CDR2 SASEGT. The CDR3 spans 13 residues. The ends were cut back, 7 bases at V and 7 bases at J, with 14 bases in the middle. The CDR3 loop is CASIREQRNEQFF. DNA for the CDR3: TGTGCCAGCATAAGGGAACAGAGGAATGAGCAGTTCTTC.

The rearrangement links TRBV6-1 to TRBJ2-5; D is unclear. The CDR3 contains 14 residues. Germline CDR1 and CDR2: MNHNS and SASEGT. V was pared by 2 bases and J by 5 bases, with 12 bases between. CDR3 amino acids: CASSEFKTVETQYF. The CDR3 bases are TGTGCCAGCAGTGAATTTAAGACGGTGGAGACCCAGTACTTC.

This clone appeared a single time. The V and J genes are TRBV2 and TRBJ2-3; the match to TRBD1 covers 7 bases. The germline CDR1 and CDR2 sequences are SNHLY and FYNNEI. This CDR3 has 14 residues. V shed 6 bases and J 0 bases; nucleotides not matched to a gene: 3. This CDR3 reads CASRDRKSTDTQYF. Written as DNA, the CDR3 is TGTGCCAGCAGGGACAGGAAAAGCACAGATACGCAGTATTTT. Combining the CDR3 with reference TRBV2 and TRBJ2-3 gives the whole variable domain EPEVTQTPSHQVTQMGQEVILRCVPISNHLYFYWYRQILGQKVEFLVSFYNNEISEKSEIFDDQFSVERPDGSNFTLKIRSTKLEDSAMYFCASRDRKSTDTQYFGPGTRLTVL.

The chain recombines TRBV2 with TRBJ2-6; D is ambiguous. V lost 2 bases and J lost 0, with 8 bases in between. The germline V gene has CDR1 SNHLY and CDR2 FYNNEI. CDR3 length: 16 residues. The CDR3 region is CASSETTISGANVLTF. The CDR3 nucleotides are TGTGCCAGCAGTGAAACAACAATCTCTGGGGCCAACGTCCTGACTTTC.

V usage is TRBV29-1 and J usage is TRBJ1-2, with TRBD1 identical over 8 bases. This CDR3 has 12 amino acids. The V and J ends lost 7 bases and 7 bases, in that order; junction bases with no gene match: 8. Germline CDR1 SQVTM, CDR2 ANQGSEA. The CDR3: CSATDRAGGYTF. DNA for the CDR3: TGCAGCGCAACGGACAGGGCAGGTGGCTACACCTTC.

This chain uses TRBV6-7 with TRBJ2-2; a possible D gene is TRBD1 (5 bases). TRBV6-7 is known as an ORF, though its function is uncertain. The V end lost 2 bases, the J end lost 0 bases, and 16 bases lay between the germline ends. This CDR3 contains 18 residues. The CDR3 loop is CASSYRSWGRANTGELFF. The DNA for the CDR3 is TGTGCCAGCAGTTACAGATCGTGGGGCAGGGCGAACACCGGGGAGCTGTTTTTT.

This chain links TRBV5-8 with TRBJ1-2; D is perhaps TRBD1 (5 bases). V lost 2 bases, J lost 7 bases, and 15 bases lay in between. The CDR3 consists of 14 residues. Germline-derived CDR1 and CDR2 are SGHTS and YDEGEE. The chain's CDR3 is CASSLLGLGGGYTF. In DNA form, the CDR3 reads TGTGCCAGCAGCTTATTAGGGCTCGGGGGTGGCTACACCTTC.

This clone was detected a few times. This chain connects TRBV6-5 to TRBJ2-7; TRBD1 is a possible D gene (5 bases). CDR3 length equals 16 residues. Germline CDR1 MNHEY, CDR2 SVGAGI. V dropped 2 bases and J dropped 2 bases, with 16 bases sitting between them. As DNA, the CDR3 is TGTGCCAGCAGTTACGTGGGGCCCGCCGACACCTACGAGCAGTACTTC. Residues: CASSYVGPADTYEQYF.

This clone was observed a few times. The J gene is TRBJ1-5, the V gene TRBV27, with D possibly being TRBD1 (5 bases). The CDR3 spans 15 residues. Germline CDR1 reads MNHEY; CDR2 reads SMNVEV (reference sequence). Deletions cut 3 bases from V and 3 bases from J, with 12 bases between. As DNA, the CDR3 is TGTGCCAGCAGTTTCGCTCAGGGACTCAATCAGCCCCAGCATTTT. Translating gives CASSFAQGLNQPQHF.

CDR3 in amino acids: CASSSRLAGGASTDTQYF. The DNA of the CDR3 is TGTGCCAGTAGTTCTCGACTAGCGGGAGGAGCTAGCACAGATACGCAGTATTTT. The chain is built from TRBV19 and TRBJ2-3, with 13 bases matching TRBD2. J lost 0 bases, V lost 5 bases, and 8 bases had no gene match. From germline, CDR1 is LNHDA and CDR2 SQIVND (reference sequence). CDR3 size: 18 residues.

Points on this clone: Other DNA variants within this sample encode the same CDR3. The chain combines TRBV5-1 with TRBJ2-5, with TRBD2 identical over 14 bases. The CDR3 length is 16 residues. Germline values: CDR1 SGHRS, CDR2 YFSETQ. Losses at the gene ends were 0 bases for V and 2 bases for J; bases not matched to a gene: 0. The CDR3 region has the DNA TGCGCCAGCAGCTTGGGACTAGCGGGGGGGCAAGAGACCCAGTACTTC. It codes for CASSLGLAGGQETQYF.

The gene calls are TRBV7-2 and TRBJ1-5; D is uncertain. Germline V gene lookup returns CDR1 SGHTA and CDR2 FQGNSA. The CDR3 runs to 15 residues. Trimming took 0 bases from V and 1 from J, leaving 7 bases between them. The CDR3 here is CASSLAGLSNQPQHF. CDR3 DNA: TGTGCCAGCAGCTTAGCGGGCCTGAGCAATCAGCCCCAGCATTTT.

The chain joins TRBV7-2 to TRBJ1-1; tentative D call: TRBD1 (6 bases). Germline V lookup: CDR1 SGHTA, CDR2 FQGNSA. The CDR3 is made up of 13 amino acids. The germline V and J ends were trimmed by 4 bases and 5 bases, with 11 bases remaining between them. The CDR3 DNA is TGTGCCAGCAGCTCCAGGGGAAAGACTGAAGCTTTCTTT. It yields the protein CASSSRGKTEAFF.

V and J are TRBV9 and TRBJ1-1, with D hard to call. Looked up from germline, CDR1 is SGDLS and CDR2 is YYNGEE. The V and J ends lost 2 bases and 0 bases respectively, with 8 bases between them. The CDR3 has 14 amino acids. The CDR3 nucleotides read TGTGCCAGCAGCGTTAGAGGGATGAACACTGAAGCTTTCTTT. Translating it yields CASSVRGMNTEAFF.

The chain couples TRBV10-3 to TRBJ2-7; TRBD2 agrees at 9 bases. V was pared by 8 bases and J by 5 bases, with 10 bases of the junction left unmatched. The CDR3 has 14 amino acids. In germline, CDR1 is ENHRY, CDR2 SYGVKD. The CDR3 is CAISRGGGGDEQYF. For the CDR3, the DNA is TGTGCCATCTCGCGCGGTGGCGGGGGGGACGAGCAGTACTTC.

This clone was counted between two and nine times. The chain is built from TRBV5-4 and TRBJ2-7; D perhaps matches TRBD1 (6 bases). The CDR3 extends over 13 amino acids. The germline V and J ends were trimmed by 4 bases and 4 bases, with 12 bases remaining between them. Germline V lookup: CDR1 SGHNT, CDR2 YYREEE (reference sequence). As DNA, the CDR3 is TGTGCCAGCAGCAGGGACACGGATTACGAGCAGTACTTC. As protein: CASSRDTDYEQYF.

The chain recombines TRBV11-3 with TRBJ1-5, with D possibly matching TRBD1 (6 bases). Between the trimmed V and J ends, which lost 3 bases and 2 bases, there was a span of 11 bases. The CDR3 length is 15 residues. Germline V CDR1 and CDR2: SGHNT, YENEEA. CDR3 in DNA: TGTGCCAGCAGCTTTTACAGGGTAGGCAATCAGCCCCAGCATTTT. This codes for CASSFYRVGNQPQHF.

The V gene is TRBV1, the J gene TRBJ1-5. TRBV1 is marked as a pseudogene. CDR3 length: 18 amino acids. This chain's CDR3 is CTSSQDVGSLGNNQPQHF. The CDR3 nucleotides read TGCACCAGCAGCCAAGATGTAGGGTCTCTTGGGAACAATCAGCCCCAGCATTTT.

The chain has TRBV7-2 and TRBJ2-5; 9 bases are a match to TRBD2. The CDR3 contains 14 residues. Germline loops: CDR1 SGHTA, CDR2 FQGNSA. The V gene end was trimmed by 5 bases and the J gene end by 3 bases; junction bases not matched to a gene: 4. CDR3 DNA sequence: TGTGCCAGCAGCCGAGGACTAGCGAAAGAGACCCAGTACTTC. Translation: CASSRGLAKETQYF.